These 2 T cell receptor beta chains came from one sample sequenced in a study of graft-versus-host responses after intestinal transplantation. The method was immunoSEQ multiplex PCR; TCRdb's version includes in-frame clones alone and lacks a portion of them. Seen here are around 21,000 clones, 33% observed once, and the top ten hold 7.5% to 10%. The authors combined some 200,000 CFSE-labeled responder cells with some 200,000 irradiated, violet-dye-labeled stimulator cells in plates. Sequencing used alloreactive CD8+ T cells from a mixed lymphocyte reaction culture, obtained before intestinal transplant. This sample's subset: CFSE-low proliferating T cells sorted from approximately 6-day pre-transplant mixed lymphocyte reaction (GvH or HvG direction). These receptors all stem from a human patient who received an intestinal transplant.

This chain links TRBV7-9 with TRBJ2-7; perhaps TRBD1 as D (6 bases). Germline V gene sequence: CDR1 SEHNR, CDR2 FQNEAQ (reference sequence). V lost 5 bases and J 0 bases, leaving 17 bases between the germline ends. The CDR3 covers 16 residues. Written as DNA, the CDR3 is TGTGCCAGCAGCGCCTGGGGGACACGGACCTCCTACGAGCAGTACTTC. It translates to CASSAWGTRTSYEQYF.

CDR3 in DNA: TGTGCCAGCAGCGTGGACGAGGCCTACGAGCAGTACTTC. This gives the protein CASSVDEAYEQYF. This chain joins TRBV9 and TRBJ2-7; D is unresolved. The CDR3 has 13 residues. The germline CDR1 and CDR2 sequences are SGDLS and YYNGEE. The V gene lost 2 bases and the J gene lost 2 bases, with 8 bases spanning the gap.